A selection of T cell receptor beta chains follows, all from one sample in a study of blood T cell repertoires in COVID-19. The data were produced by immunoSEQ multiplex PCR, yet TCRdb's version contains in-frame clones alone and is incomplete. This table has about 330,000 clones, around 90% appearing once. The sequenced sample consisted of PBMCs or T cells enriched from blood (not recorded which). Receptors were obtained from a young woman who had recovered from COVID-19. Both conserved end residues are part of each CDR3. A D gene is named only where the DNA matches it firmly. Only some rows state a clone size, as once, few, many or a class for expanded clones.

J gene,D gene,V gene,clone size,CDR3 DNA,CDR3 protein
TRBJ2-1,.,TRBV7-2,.,TGTGCCAGCAGCTCCGGGGGTAGCTCCTACAATGAGCAGTTCTTC,CASSSGGSSYNEQFF
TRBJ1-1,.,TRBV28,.,TGTGCCAGCAGTTTGATGGACAGTGAAGCTTTCTTT,CASSLMDSEAFF
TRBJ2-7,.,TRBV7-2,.,TGTGCCAGCAGCTTAGACAGGGTCGGGCGCGAGCAGTACTTC,CASSLDRVGREQYF
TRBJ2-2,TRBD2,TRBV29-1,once,TGCAGCGTTGAAAGGACTAGCTTCCCCGGGGAGCTGTTTTTT,CSVERTSFPGELFF
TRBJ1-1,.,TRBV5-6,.,TGTGCCAGCAGCTTGGGTAGGGGCTTGTCGACTGAAGCTTTCTTT,CASSLGRGLSTEAFF
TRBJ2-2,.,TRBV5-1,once,TGCGCCAGCAGCTCCTCTGGGTTTAGGGGTTGGAACACCGGGGAGCTGTTTTTT,CASSSSGFRGWNTGELFF
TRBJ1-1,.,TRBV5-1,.,TGCGCCAGCAGCTTGATAGCCCCGGGGACTGAAGCTTTCTTT,CASSLIAPGTEAFF
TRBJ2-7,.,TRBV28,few,TGTGCCATCTTAGACAGCCAGAACATCTACGAGCAGTACTTC,CAILDSQNIYEQYF
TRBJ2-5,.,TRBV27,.,TGTGCCAGCAGTGACCTCGGGAGTTGGTTAGAGACCCAGTACTTC,CASSDLGSWLETQYF
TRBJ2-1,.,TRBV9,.,TGTGCCAGCAGCGTCACTACACTAGGTCGGGGCAATGAGCAGTTCTTC,CASSVTTLGRGNEQFF
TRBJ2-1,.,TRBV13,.,TGTGCCAGCAGCTTTAACAAGGGGTCGTTCTTC,CASSFNKGSFF
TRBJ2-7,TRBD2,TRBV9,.,TGTGCCAGCAGCGCCGTAGCGGGAGGGCACGAGCAGTACTTC,CASSAVAGGHEQYF
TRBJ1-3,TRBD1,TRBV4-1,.,TGCGCCAGCAGCCAAAACAGGGGCTCTGGAAACACCATATATTTT,CASSQNRGSGNTIYF
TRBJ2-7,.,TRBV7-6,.,TGTGCCAGCAGCCATCTACAGGGAACGTACTACGAGCAGTACTTC,CASSHLQGTYYEQYF
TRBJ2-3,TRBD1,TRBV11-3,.,TGTGCCAGCAGTTCAACGGGGACAGGCGGAACAGATACGCAGTATTTT,CASSSTGTGGTDTQYF
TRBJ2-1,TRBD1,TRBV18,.,TGTGCCAGCTCGCCGCCGGGGCAGGGGGAAACCTACAATGAGCAGTTCTTC,CASSPPGQGETYNEQFF
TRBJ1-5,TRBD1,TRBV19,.,TGTGCCAGTAGTACGGGGACAGGGGGCCCCCCGAAATCTCAGCCCCAGCATTTT,CASSTGTGGPPKSQPQHF
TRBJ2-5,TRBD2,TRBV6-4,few,TGTGCCAGCAGTGAAGGAGCGGGGGCTATGGAGACCCAGTACTTC,CASSEGAGAMETQYF
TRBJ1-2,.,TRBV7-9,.,TGTGCCAGCAGCTTAGAGGACGGACAGTATGGCTACACCTTC,CASSLEDGQYGYTF
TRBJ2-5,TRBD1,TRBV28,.,TGTGCCAGCAGTAAGACAGGGGCCCACCAAGAGACCCAGTACTTC,CASSKTGAHQETQYF
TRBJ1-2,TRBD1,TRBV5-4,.,TGTGCCAGCAGCTTGTCCTACAGGGGGCATGGCTACACCTTC,CASSLSYRGHGYTF
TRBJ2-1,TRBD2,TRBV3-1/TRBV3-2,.,TGTGCCAGCAGCCAAGTTCTCCTAGCGGGAGACGAGCAGTTCTTC,CASSQVLLAGDEQFF
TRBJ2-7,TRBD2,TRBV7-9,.,TGTGCCAGCAGCCCCCGGACTAGCGGGGGGAGATCCTACGAGCAGTACTTC,CASSPRTSGGRSYEQYF
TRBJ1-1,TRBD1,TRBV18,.,TGTGCCAGCTCTCCCGGGACAGGGGATGAAGCTTTCTTT,CASSPGTGDEAFF
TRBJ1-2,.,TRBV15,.,TGTGCCACCAGCAGAGATTCGGGGGTTGGCTACACCTTC,CATSRDSGVGYTF
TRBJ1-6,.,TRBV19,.,TGTGCCAGTAGTATCGTGAATTCACCCCTCCACTTT,CASSIVNSPLHF